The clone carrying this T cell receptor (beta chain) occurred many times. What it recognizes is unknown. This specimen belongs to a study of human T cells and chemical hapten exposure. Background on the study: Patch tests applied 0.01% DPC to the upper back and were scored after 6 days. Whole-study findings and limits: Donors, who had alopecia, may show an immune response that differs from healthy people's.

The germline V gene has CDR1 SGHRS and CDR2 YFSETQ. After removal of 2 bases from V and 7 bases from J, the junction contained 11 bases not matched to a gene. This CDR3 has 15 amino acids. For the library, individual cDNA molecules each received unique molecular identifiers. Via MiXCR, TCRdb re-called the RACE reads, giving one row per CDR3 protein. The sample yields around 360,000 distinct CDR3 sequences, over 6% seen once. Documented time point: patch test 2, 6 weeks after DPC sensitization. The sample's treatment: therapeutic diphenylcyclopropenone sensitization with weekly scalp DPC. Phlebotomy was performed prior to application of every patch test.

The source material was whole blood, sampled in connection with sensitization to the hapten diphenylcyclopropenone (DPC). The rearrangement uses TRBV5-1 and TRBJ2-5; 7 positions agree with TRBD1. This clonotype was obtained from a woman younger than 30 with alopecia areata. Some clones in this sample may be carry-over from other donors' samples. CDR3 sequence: CASSFGDSREGTQYF. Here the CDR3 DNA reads TGCGCCAGCAGCTTTGGGGACAGCCGTGAAGGGACCCAGTACTTC.